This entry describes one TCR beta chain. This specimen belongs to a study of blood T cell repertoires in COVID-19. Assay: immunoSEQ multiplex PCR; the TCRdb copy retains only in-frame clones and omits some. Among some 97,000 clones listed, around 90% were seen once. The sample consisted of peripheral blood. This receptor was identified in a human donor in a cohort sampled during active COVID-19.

The DNA for the CDR3 is TGTGCCAGCAGTGAATTCCGCGGGCTGGAGGATGAGCAGTTCTTC. Its translation is CASSEFRGLEDEQFF. This chain connects TRBV25-1 to TRBJ2-1, with TRBD2 as a possible D gene (5 bases). CDR3 length: 15 residues. Trimming cost V 1 base and J 8 bases, with 15 bases left between them. The V gene's germline CDR1 is MGHDK and CDR2 SYGVNS.